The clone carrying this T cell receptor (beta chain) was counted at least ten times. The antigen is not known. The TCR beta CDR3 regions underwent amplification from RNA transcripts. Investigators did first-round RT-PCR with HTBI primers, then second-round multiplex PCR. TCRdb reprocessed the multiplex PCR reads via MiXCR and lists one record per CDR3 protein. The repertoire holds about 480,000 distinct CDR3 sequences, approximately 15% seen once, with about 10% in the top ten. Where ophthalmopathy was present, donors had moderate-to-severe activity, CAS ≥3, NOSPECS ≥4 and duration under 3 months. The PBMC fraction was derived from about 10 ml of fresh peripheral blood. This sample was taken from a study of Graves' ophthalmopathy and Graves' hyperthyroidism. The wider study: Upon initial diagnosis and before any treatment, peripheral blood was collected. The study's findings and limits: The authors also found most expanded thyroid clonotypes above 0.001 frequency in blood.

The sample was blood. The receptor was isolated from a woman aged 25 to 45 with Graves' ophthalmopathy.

CDR3 protein: CASTGTGFSGGYTF. CDR3 DNA sequence: TGTGCCAGTACCGGGACAGGGTTTTCGGGTGGCTACACCTTC. V usage is TRBV7-9 and J usage is TRBJ1-2; TRBD1 matches at 9 bases. V was pared by 9 bases and J by 7 bases, with 12 bases of the junction left unmatched. This CDR3 is built from 14 residues. Looked up from germline, CDR1 is SEHNR and CDR2 is FQNEAQ (reference sequence).